This T cell receptor beta chain comes out of a study of T cell repertoires in cytomegalovirus infection. CDR3 size: 15 residues. After removal of 6 bases from V and 5 bases from J, the junction contained 10 bases not matched to a gene. Germline CDR1 is SGHTA and CDR2 is FQGNSA. Many counts were recorded for this clonotype. Its antigen is currently unknown. TCRdb analysed the reads with MiXCR anew, one entry per CDR3 protein. The table lists 57,000 or so distinct CDR3 sequences, about 30% of them singletons. The sequence was obtained from a human donor in good health (CMV status not recorded). Some clones in this sample may be carry-over from other donors' samples. The genes are TRBV7-2 and TRBJ2-5; 9 bases line up with TRBD2. The sequenced sample was PBMCs, sequenced either directly or after in vitro stimulation (not recorded which). The CDR3: CASRFGTSPGETQYF. Here the CDR3 DNA reads TGTGCCAGCAGATTTGGGACTAGCCCAGGGGAGACCCAGTACTTC.